This T cell receptor (beta chain) was profiled in a study of T-cell memory formation after mild COVID-19. Each CDR3 protein gets one entry after TCRdb re-called the 5' RACE reads with MiXCR. The sample includes about half a million distinct CDR3 sequences, roughly 18% seen only once; the top ten take around an eighth. With 3 bases clipped from V and 4 bases from J, the junction kept 5 bases outside the gene matches. Germline V gives CDR1 SGHRS, CDR2 YFSETQ. The CDR3 has 15 amino acids. Sequenced: PBMCs or a T cell subset sorted from them (not recorded which). This receptor was taken from an adult woman who had mild COVID-19 (a few samples of this study predate the infection). Cell type and time point are not known. V usage is TRBV5-1 and J usage is TRBJ2-1; 9 bases line up with TRBD1. CDR3 loop: CASSYGTGPYNEQFF. Written as DNA, the CDR3 is TGCGCCAGCAGCTACGGGACAGGGCCATACAATGAGCAGTTCTTC.